This T cell receptor beta chain was identified during a study of blood T cell repertoires in COVID-19. Trimming removed 2 bases at V and 4 bases at J, with 8 bases between. Germline values: CDR1 LNHDA, CDR2 SQIVND (reference sequence). The CDR3 covers 14 residues. In the original analysis: By means of reference gene primer amplification, nucleated cell counts were estimated. Libraries were prepared by immunoSEQ multiplex PCR; TCRdb keeps only in-frame clonotypes and omits some of them. V and J calls and clone size follow that table, whereas D and trimming were derived from the DNA. The sample carries 90,000 to 130,000 clones, more than 70% recorded once.

This chain joins TRBV19 and TRBJ1-4, with unresolved D. The sequenced sample was peripheral blood. The origin of this receptor is a woman aged 50 to 60 with acute or convalescent COVID-19. The CDR3 spells CASSIQRVNEKLFF. The CDR3 nucleotides read TGTGCCAGTAGTATACAGAGGGTTAATGAAAAACTGTTTTTT.